Sequencing of this TCR beta chain was carried out in a study of T cells in localized non-small cell lung cancer. Study-wide findings and caveats: Among blood samples, higher T cell density accompanied longer overall survival. The highest T cell clonality was in uninvolved adjacent lung, above tumor.

Sequenced by immunoSEQ multiplex PCR; TCRdb stores in-frame clones only, minus some. The sample lists tens of thousands of clones, more than 80% occurring once. Trimming removed 8 bases from V and 7 bases from J; junction bases left unmatched: 5. The length of the CDR3 is 14 residues. CDR1 and CDR2 from the germline V gene are MNHEY and SVGAGI. This clone was found a few times. Its antigen remains unknown. Sequencing used peripheral blood, obtained before any cancer treatment. The gene calls are TRBV6-5 and TRBJ1-6; 10 bases agree with TRBD1. The receptor comes from a female donor of 60 years or more with stage I lung adenocarcinoma. The DNA for the CDR3 is TGTGCCAGCTTCCCGGGACAGGGGAATTCACCCCTCCACTTT. Translated: CASFPGQGNSPLHF.